This T cell receptor (beta chain) was captured in a study of PD-1 blockade in classical Hodgkin lymphoma. Findings and caveats of the study: Prior to therapy, complete responders displayed diversity much like that of newly diagnosed patients.

Clones were sequenced by immunoSEQ multiplex PCR, and TCRdb holds only the in-frame ones, with some missing. Here the sample spans 47,000 or so clones, around 70% being singletons. The CDR3 contains 17 residues. Germline V gene lookup returns CDR1 SGHRS and CDR2 YFSETQ. The V gene end was trimmed by 0 bases and the J gene end by 5 bases; junction bases not matched to a gene: 10. Worth noting for this clone: Its antigen is undetermined.

Relapses following autologous stem cell transplantation were seen in all patients, with brentuximab vedotin exposure varying. The sample here was peripheral blood mononuclear cells (PBMCs), taken at baseline. This receptor was taken from a human donor with classical Hodgkin lymphoma. The V gene is TRBV5-1, the J gene TRBJ2-1, with 8 bases that match TRBD2. CDR3 bases: TGCGCCAGCAGCTTGGCACCTTCCGGCGGGGGGAACAATGAGCAGTTCTTC. Amino acid sequence: CASSLAPSGGGNNEQFF.